The clone carrying this T cell receptor (beta chain) has more than one count but fewer than ten. Its antigen is undetermined. These data originate in a study of T-cell reconstitution after alpha-beta-depleted transplantation in children. Broader study findings: For some patients, TCRbeta diversity was high at day 60 because of recipient T cells and thymic progenitors that survived. Reported findings indicate that, about two months after transplant, alpha-beta T cells came from several hundred expanded clones, which were derived from non-depleted graft cells. Fresh T-cell production supplied most of the T-cell counts and diversity seen one year after transplant.

Construction of the TCRbeta library involved unique molecular identifiers. TCRdb re-derived calls from the PCR reads in MiXCR, one entry per CDR3 protein. The top ten hold around 14% of the sample, which has 600,000 or so distinct CDR3 sequences, under 30% seen once. This TCR came from a boy younger than two who had a stem cell transplant for acute myeloid leukemia, so the T cells may come from the graft donor. The specimen was PBMCs, mostly from graft donor cells, collected 360 days after TCRalphabeta/CD19-depleted stem cell transplant.

CDR3 DNA sequence: TGTGCTAGTGGTTTGTCCGTCCACGAGCAGTACTTC. It codes for CASGLSVHEQYF. The V call is TRBV12-5, the J call TRBJ2-7; D gene ambiguous. Trimming took off 2 bases at V and 5 bases at J, with 7 bases between the two ends. CDR1 and CDR2 from the germline V gene are LGHNT and FRNRAP. This CDR3 region has 12 residues.